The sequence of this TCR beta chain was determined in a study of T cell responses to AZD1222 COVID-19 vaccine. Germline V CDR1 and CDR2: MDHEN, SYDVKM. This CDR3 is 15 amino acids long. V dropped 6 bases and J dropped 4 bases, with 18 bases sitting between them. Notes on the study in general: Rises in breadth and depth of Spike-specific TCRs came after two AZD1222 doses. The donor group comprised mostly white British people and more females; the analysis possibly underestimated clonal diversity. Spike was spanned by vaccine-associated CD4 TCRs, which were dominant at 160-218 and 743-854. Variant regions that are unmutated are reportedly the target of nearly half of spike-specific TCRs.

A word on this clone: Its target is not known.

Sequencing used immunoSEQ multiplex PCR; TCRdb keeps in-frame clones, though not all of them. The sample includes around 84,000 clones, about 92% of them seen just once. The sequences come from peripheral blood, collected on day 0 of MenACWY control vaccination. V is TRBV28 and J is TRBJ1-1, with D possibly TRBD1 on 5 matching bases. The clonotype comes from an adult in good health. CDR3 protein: CASSFNSRGGTEAFF. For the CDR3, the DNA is TGTGCCAGCAGCTTCAATAGTCGGGGCGGCACTGAAGCTTTCTTT.